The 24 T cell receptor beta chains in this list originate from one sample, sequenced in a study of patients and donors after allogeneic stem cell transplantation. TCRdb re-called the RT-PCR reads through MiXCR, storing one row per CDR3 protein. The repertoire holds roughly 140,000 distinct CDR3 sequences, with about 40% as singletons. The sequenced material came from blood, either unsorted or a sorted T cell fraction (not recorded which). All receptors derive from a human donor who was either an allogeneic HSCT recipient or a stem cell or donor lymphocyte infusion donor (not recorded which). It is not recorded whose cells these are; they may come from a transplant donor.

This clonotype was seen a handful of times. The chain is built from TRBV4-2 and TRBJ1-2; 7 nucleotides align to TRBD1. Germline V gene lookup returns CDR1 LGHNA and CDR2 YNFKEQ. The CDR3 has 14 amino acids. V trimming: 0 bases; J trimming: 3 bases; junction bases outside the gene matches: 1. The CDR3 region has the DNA TGTGCCAGCAGCCAAGATGACAGGGACTATGGCTACACCTTC. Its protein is CASSQDDRDYGYTF.

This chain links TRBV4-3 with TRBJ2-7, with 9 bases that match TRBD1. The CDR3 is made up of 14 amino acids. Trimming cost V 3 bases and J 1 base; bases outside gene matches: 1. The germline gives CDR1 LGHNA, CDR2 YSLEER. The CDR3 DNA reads TGCGCCAGCAGCCATGACAGGGGGTCCTACGAGCAGTACTTC. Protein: CASSHDRGSYEQYF.

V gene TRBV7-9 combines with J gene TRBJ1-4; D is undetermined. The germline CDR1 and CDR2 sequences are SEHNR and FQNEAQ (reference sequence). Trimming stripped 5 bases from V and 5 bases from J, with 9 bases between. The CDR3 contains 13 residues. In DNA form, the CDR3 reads TGTGCCAGCAGCACCAGCCTAAATGAAAAACTGTTTTTT. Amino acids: CASSTSLNEKLFF.

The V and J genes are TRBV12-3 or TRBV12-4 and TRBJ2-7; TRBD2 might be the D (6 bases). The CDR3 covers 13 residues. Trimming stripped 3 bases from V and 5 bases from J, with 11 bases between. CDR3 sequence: CASSFGLADEQYV. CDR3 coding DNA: TGTGCCAGCAGTTTTGGCTTAGCGGACGAGCAGTACGTC.

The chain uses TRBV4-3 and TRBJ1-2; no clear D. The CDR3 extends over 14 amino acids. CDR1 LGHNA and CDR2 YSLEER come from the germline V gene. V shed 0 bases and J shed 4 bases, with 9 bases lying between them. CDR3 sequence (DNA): TGCGCCAGCAGCCAAGAAGACACCGGCTATGGCTACACCTTC. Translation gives CASSQEDTGYGYTF.

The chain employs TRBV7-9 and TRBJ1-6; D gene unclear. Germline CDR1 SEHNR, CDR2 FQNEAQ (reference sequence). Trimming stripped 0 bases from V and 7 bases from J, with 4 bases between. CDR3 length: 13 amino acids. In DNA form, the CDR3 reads TGTGCCAGCAGCTTAGCGGTAAATTCACCCCTCCACTTT. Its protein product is CASSLAVNSPLHF.

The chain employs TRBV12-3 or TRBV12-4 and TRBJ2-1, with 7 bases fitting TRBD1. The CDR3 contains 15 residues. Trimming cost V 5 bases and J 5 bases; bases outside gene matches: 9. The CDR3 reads CASSPTGVVDNEQFF. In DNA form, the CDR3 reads TGTGCCAGCAGTCCTACAGGGGTGGTTGACAATGAGCAGTTCTTC.

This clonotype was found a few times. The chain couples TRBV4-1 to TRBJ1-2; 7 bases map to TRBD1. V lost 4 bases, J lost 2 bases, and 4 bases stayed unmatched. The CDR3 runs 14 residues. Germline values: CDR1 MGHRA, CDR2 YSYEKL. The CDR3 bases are TGCGCCAGCAGCCGCCAGACAGGGAACTATGGCTACACCTTC. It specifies CASSRQTGNYGYTF.

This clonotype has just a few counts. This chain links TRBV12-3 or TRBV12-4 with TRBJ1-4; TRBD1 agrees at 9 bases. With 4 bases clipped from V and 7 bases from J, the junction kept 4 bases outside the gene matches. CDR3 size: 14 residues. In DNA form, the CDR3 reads TGTGCCAGCAGTTCCGGGACAGGGACTGAAAAACTGTTTTTT. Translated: CASSSGTGTEKLFF.

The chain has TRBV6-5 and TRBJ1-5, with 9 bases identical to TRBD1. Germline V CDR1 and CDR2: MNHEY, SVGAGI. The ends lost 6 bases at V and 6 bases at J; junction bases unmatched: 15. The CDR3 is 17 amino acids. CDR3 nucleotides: TGTGCCAGCAGCCCAACCTCGGGACAGGGCATCGGTCAGCCCCAGCATTTT. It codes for CASSPTSGQGIGQPQHF.

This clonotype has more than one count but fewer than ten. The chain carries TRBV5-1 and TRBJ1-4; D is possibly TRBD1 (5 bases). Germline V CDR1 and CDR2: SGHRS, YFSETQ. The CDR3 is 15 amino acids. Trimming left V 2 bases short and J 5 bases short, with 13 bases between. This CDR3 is CASSFEGTRNEKLFF. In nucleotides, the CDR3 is TGCGCCAGCAGCTTCGAGGGGACGAGAAATGAAAAACTGTTTTTT.

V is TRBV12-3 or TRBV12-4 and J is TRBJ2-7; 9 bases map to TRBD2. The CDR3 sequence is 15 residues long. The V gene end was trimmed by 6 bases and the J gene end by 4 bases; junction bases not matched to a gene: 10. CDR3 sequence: CASSPSGGPIYEQYV. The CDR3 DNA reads TGTGCCAGCAGCCCCAGCGGGGGGCCGATTTACGAGCAGTACGTC.

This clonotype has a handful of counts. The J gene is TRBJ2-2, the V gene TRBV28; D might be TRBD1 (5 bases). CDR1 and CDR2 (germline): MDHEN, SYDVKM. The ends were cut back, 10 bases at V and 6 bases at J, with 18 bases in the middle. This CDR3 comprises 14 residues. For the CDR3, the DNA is TGTGCCACCTCTGAAGGGGATAAGGCCGGGGAGCTGTTTTTT. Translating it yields CATSEGDKAGELFF.

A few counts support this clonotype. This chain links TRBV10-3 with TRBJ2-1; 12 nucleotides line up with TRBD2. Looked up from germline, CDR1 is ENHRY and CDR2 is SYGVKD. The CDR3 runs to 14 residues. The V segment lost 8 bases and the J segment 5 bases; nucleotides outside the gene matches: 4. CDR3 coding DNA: TGTGCCATCGGAAGGACTAGCGGGGACAATGAGCAGTTCTTC. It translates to CAIGRTSGDNEQFF.

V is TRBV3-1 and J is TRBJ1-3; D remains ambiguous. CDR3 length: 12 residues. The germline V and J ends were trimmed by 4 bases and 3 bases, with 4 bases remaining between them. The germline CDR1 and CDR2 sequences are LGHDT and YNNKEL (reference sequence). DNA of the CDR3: TGTGCCAGCAGCCCAGATGGAAACACCATATATTTT. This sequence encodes CASSPDGNTIYF.

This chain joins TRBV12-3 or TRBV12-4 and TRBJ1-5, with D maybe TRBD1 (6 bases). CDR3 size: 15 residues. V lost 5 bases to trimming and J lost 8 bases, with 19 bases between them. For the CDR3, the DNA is TGTGCCAGCAGTAGTTCGCTACAGGGTTCGGAGCCCCAGCATTTT. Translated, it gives CASSSSLQGSEPQHF.

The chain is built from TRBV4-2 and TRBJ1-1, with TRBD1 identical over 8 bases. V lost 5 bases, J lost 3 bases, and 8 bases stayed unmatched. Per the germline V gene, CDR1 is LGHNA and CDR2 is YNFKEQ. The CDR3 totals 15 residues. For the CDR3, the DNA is TGTGCCAGCAGCTTCTGGACAGGGCGGGACACTGAAGCTTTCTTT. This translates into CASSFWTGRDTEAFF.

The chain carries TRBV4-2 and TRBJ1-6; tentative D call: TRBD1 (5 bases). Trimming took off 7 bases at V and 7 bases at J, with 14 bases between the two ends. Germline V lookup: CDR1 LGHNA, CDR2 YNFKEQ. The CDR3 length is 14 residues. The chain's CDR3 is CASIRDGGNSPLHF. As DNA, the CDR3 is TGTGCCAGCATACGGGACGGCGGCAATTCACCCCTCCACTTT.

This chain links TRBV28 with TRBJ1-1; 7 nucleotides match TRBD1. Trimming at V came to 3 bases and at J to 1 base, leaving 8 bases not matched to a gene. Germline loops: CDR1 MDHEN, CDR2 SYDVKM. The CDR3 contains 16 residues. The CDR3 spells CASSFERGRPNTEAFF. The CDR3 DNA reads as TGTGCCAGCAGTTTTGAGAGGGGGCGGCCGAACACTGAAGCTTTCTTT.

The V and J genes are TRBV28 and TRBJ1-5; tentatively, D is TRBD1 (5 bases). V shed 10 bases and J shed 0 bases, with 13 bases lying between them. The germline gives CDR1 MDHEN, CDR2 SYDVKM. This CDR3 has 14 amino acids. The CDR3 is CATREGPSNQPQHF. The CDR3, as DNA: TGTGCCACCCGGGAGGGACCTAGCAATCAGCCCCAGCATTTT.

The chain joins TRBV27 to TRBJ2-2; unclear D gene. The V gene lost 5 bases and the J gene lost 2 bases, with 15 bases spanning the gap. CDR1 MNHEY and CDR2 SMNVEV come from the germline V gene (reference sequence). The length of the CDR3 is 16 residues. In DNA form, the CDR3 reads TGTGCCAGCAGTCTCCCCGGGCCGTTTAACACCGGGGAGCTGTTTTTT. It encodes CASSLPGPFNTGELFF.

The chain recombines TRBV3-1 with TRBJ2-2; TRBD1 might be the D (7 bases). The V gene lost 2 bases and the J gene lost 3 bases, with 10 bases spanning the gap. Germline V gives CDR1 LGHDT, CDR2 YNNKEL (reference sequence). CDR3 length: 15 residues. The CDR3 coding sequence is TGTGCCAGCAGCCAACTCAGGGGGGACACCGGGGAGCTGTTTTTT. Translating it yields CASSQLRGDTGELFF.

CDR3 DNA sequence: TGTGCCAGCAGTAATGACCCCGGTCGTAATGAGCAGTTCTTC. Translated: CASSNDPGRNEQFF. The chain uses TRBV6-2 or TRBV6-3 and TRBJ2-1; no reliable D call. Trimming took 5 bases from V and 7 from J, leaving 15 bases between them. This CDR3 is 14 amino acids long. Germline CDR1 is MNHEY and CDR2 is SVGEGT.

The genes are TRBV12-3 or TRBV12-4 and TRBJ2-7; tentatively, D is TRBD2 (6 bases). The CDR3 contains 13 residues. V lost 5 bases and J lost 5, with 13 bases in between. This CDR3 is CASSPPSGDEQYF. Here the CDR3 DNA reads TGTGCCAGCAGTCCACCCTCGGGGGACGAGCAGTACTTC.